One and the same sample provided the 17 T cell receptor beta chains below, sequenced in a study of control samples from healthy donors and cancer patients. Assay used: immunoSEQ multiplex PCR; TCRdb lists only in-frame clones, some missing. Of 79,000 or so clones listed, 85% to 90% are singletons. Sequenced: PBMCs. These receptors were obtained from a woman aged 45-65 years with colorectal cancer.

This clone was seen just once. Other nucleotide sequences in the sample specify the same CDR3. The chain couples TRBV6-5 to TRBJ1-1; no firm D call. This CDR3 comprises 15 residues. Trimming left V 0 bases short and J 0 bases short, with 8 bases between. Germline V CDR1 and CDR2: MNHEY, SVGAGI. CDR3 in amino acids: CASSYSNTLNTEAFF. The CDR3 bases are TGTGCCAGCAGTTACTCGAACACCTTGAACACTGAAGCTTTCTTT.

This clone was recorded once. The J gene is TRBJ2-3, the V gene TRBV6-2 or TRBV6-3, with 7 bases fitting TRBD1. The CDR3 length is 15 residues. Looked up from germline, CDR1 is MNHEY and CDR2 is SVGEGT. J lost 2 bases, V lost 7 bases, and 9 bases had no gene match. Written as DNA, the CDR3 is TGTGCCAGCACCCCGGGACAGACCTACACAGATACGCAGTATTTT. It is translated as CASTPGQTYTDTQYF.

The genes are TRBV28 and TRBJ1-3; 7 bases agree with TRBD1. Germline V gene sequence: CDR1 MDHEN, CDR2 SYDVKM. This CDR3 is built from 14 residues. V trimming: 8 bases; J trimming: 0 bases; junction bases outside the gene matches: 4. CDR3 sequence reads: CASSRTGSGNTIYF. As DNA, the CDR3 is TGTGCCAGCTCCAGGACAGGCTCTGGAAACACCATATATTTT. Variable domain in full (rest from reference TRBV28 and TRBJ1-3): DVKVTQSSRYLVKRTGEKVFLECVQDMDHENMFWYRQDPGLGLRLIYFSYDVKMKEKGDIPEGYSVSREKKERFSLILESASTNQTSMYLCASSRTGSGNTIYFGEGSWLTVV.

CDR3 nucleotide sequence: TGTGCCAGCAGTTCGACGACCGTCGGGCCCCAGCATTTT. It yields the protein CASSSTTVGPQHF. This rearrangement joins TRBV12-3 or TRBV12-4 to TRBJ1-5, with unresolved D. The CDR3 is 13 residues long. V dropped 4 bases and J dropped 9 bases, with 13 bases sitting between them.

V and J are TRBV5-8 and TRBJ2-7; the D is unclear. This CDR3 is built from 14 residues. V was pared by 7 bases and J by 2 bases, with 16 bases between. CDR1 is SGHTS and CDR2 is YDEGEE in the germline V gene. CDR3: CASRKTDDAYEQYV. DNA of the CDR3: TGTGCCAGCCGAAAAACGGACGATGCCTACGAGCAGTACGTC.

J is TRBJ1-2 and V is TRBV6-5, with no clear D. The CDR3 contains 16 residues. Trimming cost V 0 bases and J 4 bases, with 15 bases left between them. Germline V CDR1 and CDR2: MNHEY, SVGAGI. The CDR3 spells CASSYSMVRPSYGYTF. The CDR3 coding sequence is TGTGCCAGCAGTTACTCGATGGTACGGCCGAGCTATGGCTACACCTTC.

This sequence joins TRBV11-3 and TRBJ1-1; D is undetermined. Germline CDR1 and CDR2: SGHNT and YENEEA. This CDR3 has 14 residues. Trimming took off 0 bases at V and 5 bases at J, with 10 bases between the two ends. The CDR3 region has the DNA TGTGCCAGCAGCTTAGACGGTGGTTCTACTGAAGCTTTCTTT. Its translation is CASSLDGGSTEAFF.

This chain joins TRBV2 and TRBJ1-5; TRBD1 might be the D (5 bases). The CDR3 has 13 residues. The V gene lost 7 bases and the J gene lost 5 bases, with 12 bases spanning the gap. Germline CDR1 is SNHLY and CDR2 is FYNNEI. CDR3 DNA sequence: TGTGCCAGCAAGGGGAGGGAGTATCAGCCCCAGCATTTT. Its protein product is CASKGREYQPQHF.

The chain joins TRBV6-4 to TRBJ1-2; 11 nucleotides agree with TRBD1. J was trimmed by 3 bases and V by 3 bases; bases with no gene match: 3. In germline, CDR1 is MRHNA, CDR2 SNTAGT. This CDR3 region has 15 residues. The CDR3 is CASSDWDRGYYGYTF. The CDR3, as DNA: TGTGCCAGCAGTGATTGGGACAGGGGGTACTATGGCTACACCTTC.

This clone was detected once. The chain recombines TRBV28 with TRBJ1-5; 8 bases agree with TRBD1. The CDR3 has 14 residues. CDR1 is MDHEN and CDR2 is SYDVKM in the germline V gene. Unmatched junction bases numbered 9, after V lost 7 bases and J lost 7 bases. The CDR3 reads CASTMDRARQPQHF. CDR3 nucleotide sequence: TGTGCCAGCACCATGGACAGGGCAAGGCAGCCCCAGCATTTT.

The V call is TRBV6-5, the J call TRBJ2-2; maybe TRBD2 (6 bases). With 6 bases removed from V and 0 bases from J, the gap between germline ends came to 11 bases. The germline CDR1 and CDR2 sequences are MNHEY and SVGAGI. The CDR3 extends over 15 amino acids. The CDR3 nucleotides are TGTGCCAGCAGGTTTGGGACTTCGAACACCGGGGAGCTGTTTTTT. Its protein product is CASRFGTSNTGELFF.

The J gene is TRBJ2-2, the V gene TRBV7-2, with TRBD1 matching 7 bases. The CDR3 spans 16 residues. The germline V gene has CDR1 SGHTA and CDR2 FQGNSA. The junction had 14 bases not matched to a gene; V was cut back by 7 bases and J by 6 bases. CDR3 residues: CASILRQGTMPGELFF. The CDR3 DNA reads TGTGCCAGCATTTTGAGACAGGGAACGATGCCCGGGGAGCTGTTTTTT. Full variable domain (missing parts from reference TRBV7-2 and TRBJ2-2): GAGVSQSPSNKVTEKGKDVELRCDPISGHTALYWYRQSLGQGLEFLIYFQGNSAPDKSGLPSDRFSAERTGGSVSTLTIQRTQQEDSAVYLCASILRQGTMPGELFFGEGSRLTVL.

This chain links TRBV15 with TRBJ2-5; TRBD2 matches at 10 bases. The germline V gene encodes CDR1 LNHNV and CDR2 YYDKDF (reference sequence). The trim removed 3 bases at V and 2 bases at J, leaving 6 bases unmatched. This CDR3 is built from 16 residues. CDR3: CATSRGGAGGQETQYF. CDR3 DNA: TGTGCCACCAGCAGGGGGGGAGCGGGGGGGCAAGAGACCCAGTACTTC.

The genes are TRBV19 and TRBJ1-3; D is ambiguous. In germline, CDR1 is LNHDA, CDR2 SQIVND (reference sequence). Deletions cut 5 bases from V and 2 bases from J, with 10 bases between. This CDR3 spans 14 amino acids. The DNA for the CDR3 is TGTGCCAGTAGTTTTGGAGGACCTGGAAACACCATATATTTT. Amino acid sequence: CASSFGGPGNTIYF.

The chain carries TRBV3-1 (or the pseudogene TRBV3-2) and TRBJ2-7; no clear D. The CDR3 sequence is 20 residues long. Germline values: CDR1 LGHDT, CDR2 YNNKEL (reference sequence). V dropped 0 bases and J dropped 2 bases, with 26 bases sitting between them. CDR3 residues: CASSQESTTPGALEPYEQYV. The CDR3 nucleotides read TGTGCCAGCAGCCAAGAAAGTACTACCCCGGGTGCGCTTGAACCCTACGAGCAGTACGTC.

Of note for this clone: The same CDR3 can be traced to other DNA sequences in this sample. This chain joins TRBV4-1 and TRBJ1-1; possibly TRBD1 for D (5 bases). V lost 0 bases, J lost 0 bases, and 8 bases lay in between. The CDR3 length is 15 residues. In germline, CDR1 is MGHRA, CDR2 YSYEKL. The DNA for the CDR3 is TGCGCCAGCAGCCAAGAGGGGACTATGAACACTGAAGCTTTCTTT. This codes for CASSQEGTMNTEAFF.

The gene calls are TRBV30 and TRBJ2-7, with 9 nucleotides matching TRBD1. The germline V gene has CDR1 GTSNPN and CDR2 SVGIG (reference sequence). This CDR3 is built from 14 residues. J was trimmed by 5 bases and V by 3 bases; bases with no gene match: 8. The CDR3 region is CAWRGTGKGDEQYV. The DNA of the CDR3 is TGTGCCTGGAGAGGGACAGGGAAAGGGGACGAGCAGTACGTC.